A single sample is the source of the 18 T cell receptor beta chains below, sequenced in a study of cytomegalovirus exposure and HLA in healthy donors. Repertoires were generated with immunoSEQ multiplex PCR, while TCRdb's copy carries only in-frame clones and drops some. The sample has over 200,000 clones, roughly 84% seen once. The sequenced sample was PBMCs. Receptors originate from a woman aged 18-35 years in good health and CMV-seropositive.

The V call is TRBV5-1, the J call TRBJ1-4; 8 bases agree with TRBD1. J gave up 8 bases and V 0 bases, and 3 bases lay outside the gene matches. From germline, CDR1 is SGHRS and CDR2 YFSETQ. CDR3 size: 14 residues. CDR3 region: CASSLGQGIEKLFF. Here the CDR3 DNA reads TGCGCCAGCAGCTTGGGACAGGGGATCGAAAAACTGTTTTTT.

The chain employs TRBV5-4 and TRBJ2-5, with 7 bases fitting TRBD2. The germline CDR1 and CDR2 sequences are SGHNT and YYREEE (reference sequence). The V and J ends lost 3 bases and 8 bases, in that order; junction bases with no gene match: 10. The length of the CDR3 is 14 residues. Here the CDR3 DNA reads TGTGCCAGCAGCTCCCGGACTAGTTTGGTAACCCAGTACTTC. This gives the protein CASSSRTSLVTQYF.

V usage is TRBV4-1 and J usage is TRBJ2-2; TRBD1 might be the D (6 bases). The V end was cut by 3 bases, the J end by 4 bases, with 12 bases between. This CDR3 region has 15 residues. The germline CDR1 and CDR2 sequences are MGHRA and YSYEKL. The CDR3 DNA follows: TGCGCCAGCAGCCACCCAGGGGCCGGCACCGGGGAGCTGTTTTTT. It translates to CASSHPGAGTGELFF.

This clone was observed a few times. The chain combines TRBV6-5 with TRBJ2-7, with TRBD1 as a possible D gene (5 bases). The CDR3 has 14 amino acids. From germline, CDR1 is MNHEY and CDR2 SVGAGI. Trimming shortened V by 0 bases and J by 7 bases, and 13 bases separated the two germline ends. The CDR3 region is CASSYSKGSREQYF. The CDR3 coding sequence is TGTGCCAGCAGTTACTCGAAGGGGTCGCGTGAGCAGTACTTC.

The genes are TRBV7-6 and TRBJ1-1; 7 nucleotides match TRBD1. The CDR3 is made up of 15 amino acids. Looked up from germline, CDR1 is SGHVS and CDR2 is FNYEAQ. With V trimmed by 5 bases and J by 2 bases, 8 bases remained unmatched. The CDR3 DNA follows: TGTGCCAGCAGCCACCAGACAGGGCCTAACACTGAAGCTTTCTTT. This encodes CASSHQTGPNTEAFF.

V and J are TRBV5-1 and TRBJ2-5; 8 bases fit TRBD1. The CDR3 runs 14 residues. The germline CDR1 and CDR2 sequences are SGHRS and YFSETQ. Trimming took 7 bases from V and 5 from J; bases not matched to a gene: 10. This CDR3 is CASRSPGGGETQYF. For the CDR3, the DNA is TGCGCCAGCCGCTCTCCAGGGGGCGGTGAGACCCAGTACTTC.

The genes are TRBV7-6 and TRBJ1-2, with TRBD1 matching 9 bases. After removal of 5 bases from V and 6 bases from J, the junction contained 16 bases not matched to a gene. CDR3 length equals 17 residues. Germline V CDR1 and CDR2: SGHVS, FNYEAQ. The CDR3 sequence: CASSPSTQGQGRDGYTF. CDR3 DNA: TGTGCCAGCAGCCCATCGACTCAGGGACAGGGCCGAGATGGCTACACCTTC.

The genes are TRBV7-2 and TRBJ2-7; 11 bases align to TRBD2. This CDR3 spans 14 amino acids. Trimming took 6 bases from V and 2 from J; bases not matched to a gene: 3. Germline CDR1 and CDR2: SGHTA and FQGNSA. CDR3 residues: CASRGTSGTYEQYF. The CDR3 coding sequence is TGTGCCAGCAGAGGGACTAGCGGTACCTACGAGCAGTACTTC.

The CDR3 DNA follows: TGCAGCCTTTTCCAACCGGGGATGAACACTGAAGCTTTCTTT. Amino acids: CSLFQPGMNTEAFF. The chain couples TRBV29-1 to TRBJ1-1, with D unresolved. CDR1 is SQVTM, CDR2 ANQGSEA, per germline. This CDR3 has 14 residues. V lost 8 bases to trimming and J lost 0 bases, with 16 bases between them.

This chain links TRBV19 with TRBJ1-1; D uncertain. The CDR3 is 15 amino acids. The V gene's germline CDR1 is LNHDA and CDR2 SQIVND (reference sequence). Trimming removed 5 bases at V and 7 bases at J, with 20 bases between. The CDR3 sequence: CASSAYLNPSDEAFF. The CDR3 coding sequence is TGTGCCAGTAGTGCCTACCTAAACCCCAGCGATGAAGCTTTCTTT.

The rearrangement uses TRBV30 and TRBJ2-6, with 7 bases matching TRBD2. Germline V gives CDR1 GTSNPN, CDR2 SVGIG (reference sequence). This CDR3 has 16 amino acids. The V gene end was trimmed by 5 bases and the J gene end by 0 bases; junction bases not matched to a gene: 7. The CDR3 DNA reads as TGTGCCTGGCTCACCCGCGGGGGCTCTGGGGCCAACGTCCTGACTTTC. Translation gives CAWLTRGGSGANVLTF.

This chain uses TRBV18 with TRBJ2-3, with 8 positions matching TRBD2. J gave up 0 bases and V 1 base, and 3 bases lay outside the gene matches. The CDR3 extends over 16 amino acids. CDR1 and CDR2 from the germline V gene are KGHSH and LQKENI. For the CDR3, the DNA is TGTGCCAGCTCACCACTCCCTAGCGGGAGCACAGATACGCAGTATTTT. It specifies CASSPLPSGSTDTQYF.

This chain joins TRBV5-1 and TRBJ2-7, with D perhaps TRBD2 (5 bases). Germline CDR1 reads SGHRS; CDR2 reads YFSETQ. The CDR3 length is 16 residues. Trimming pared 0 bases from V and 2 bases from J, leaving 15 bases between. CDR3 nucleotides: TGCGCCAGCAGCTTGGCCTTGGGAGTAGAGGCCTACGAGCAGTACTTC. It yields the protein CASSLALGVEAYEQYF.

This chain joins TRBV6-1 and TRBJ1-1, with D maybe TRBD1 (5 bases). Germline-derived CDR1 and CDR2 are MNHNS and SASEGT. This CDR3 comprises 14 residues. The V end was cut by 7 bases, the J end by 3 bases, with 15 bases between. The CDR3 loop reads CASTPRNRYTEAFF. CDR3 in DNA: TGTGCCAGCACCCCACGGAACAGGTACACTGAAGCTTTCTTT.

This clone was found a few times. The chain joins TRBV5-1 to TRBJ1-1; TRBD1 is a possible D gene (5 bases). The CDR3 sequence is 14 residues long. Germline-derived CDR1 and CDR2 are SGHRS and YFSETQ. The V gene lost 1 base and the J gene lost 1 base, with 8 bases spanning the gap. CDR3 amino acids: CASSLRGKNTEAFF. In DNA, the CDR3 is TGCGCCAGCAGCTTGAGGGGAAAGAACACTGAAGCTTTCTTT.

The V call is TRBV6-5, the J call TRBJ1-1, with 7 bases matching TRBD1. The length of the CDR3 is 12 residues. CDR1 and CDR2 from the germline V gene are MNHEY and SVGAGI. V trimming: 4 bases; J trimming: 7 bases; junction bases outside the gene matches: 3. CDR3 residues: CASSSGQLEAFF. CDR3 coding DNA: TGTGCCAGCAGTTCGGGACAGCTTGAAGCTTTCTTT.

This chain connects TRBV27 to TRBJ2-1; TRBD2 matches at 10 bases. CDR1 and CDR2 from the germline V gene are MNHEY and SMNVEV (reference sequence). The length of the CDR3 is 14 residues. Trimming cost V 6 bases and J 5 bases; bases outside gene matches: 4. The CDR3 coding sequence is TGTGCCAGCAGCGGACTAGCGGTCAACAATGAGCAGTTCTTC. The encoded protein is CASSGLAVNNEQFF.

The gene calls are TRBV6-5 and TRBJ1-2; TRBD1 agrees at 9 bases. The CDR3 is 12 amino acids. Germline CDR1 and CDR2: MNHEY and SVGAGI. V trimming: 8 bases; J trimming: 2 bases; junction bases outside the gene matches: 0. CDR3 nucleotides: TGTGCCAGCGGACAGGGGAACTATGGCTACACCTTC. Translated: CASGQGNYGYTF.